This TCR beta chain was retrieved from a study of cytomegalovirus exposure and HLA in healthy donors. The V end was cut by 6 bases, the J end by 6 bases, with 17 bases between. The CDR3 totals 14 residues. CDR1 and CDR2 (germline): MNHEY, SVGAGI. 60 Vbeta and 13 Jbeta primers were used in PCR. The table came from immunoSEQ multiplex PCR; TCRdb's copy has only in-frame clones and leaves some out. The top ten hold 7.7% of the sample, which has about 150,000 clones, roughly 80% seen once. For this clone: Its specificity is unknown.

Donors were ostensibly healthy at sampling, although undocumented immune exposures were probable. Study-level results: For TCR beta chains, V- and J-gene trimming was later linked to a missense DCLRE1C variant. Reportedly, HLA-A and HLA-B alleles of most subjects were accurately predicted from TCR beta. In a later analysis, at a false discovery rate of 0.05, roughly 16,000 TCR beta sequences matched HLA alleles.

The V call is TRBV6-5, the J call TRBJ1-2; D is possibly TRBD1 (6 bases). The clonotype comes from a man aged 25 to 45 in good health and CMV-seropositive. The sequenced sample was PBMCs. The CDR3 protein is CASSREVGADGYTF. The CDR3 region has the DNA TGTGCCAGCAGCCGTGAGGTGGGGGCAGATGGCTACACCTTC.